Following are 30 T cell receptor beta chains from one sample sequenced in a study of technical replicates of blood from a few donors (dated by TCRdb to the late 2010s). Libraries came from the immunoSEQ multiplex PCR assay. TCRdb limited this immuneACCESS table to in-frame rearrangements with V and J called. A share of clones is missing; checked studies link under half to unresolved V genes, and the rest is unexplained. The sample has some 80,000 clones on record, 75% to 95% of them singletons. In total, the top ten clones hold about 0.4% of the sample. Sequenced input: T cells isolated from PBMCs. These receptors were collected from a human donor in good health.

For the CDR3, the DNA is TGTGCCAGCAGCGTAGCTGGGACTCACTCCTACGAGCAGTACTTC. Its protein is CASSVAGTHSYEQYF. The chain uses TRBV9 and TRBJ2-7; D may be TRBD2 (6 bases). This CDR3 contains 15 residues. Germline V gene sequence: CDR1 SGDLS, CDR2 YYNGEE. Between the trimmed V and J ends, which lost 0 bases and 0 bases, there was a span of 10 bases.

As regards this clone: One end of the junction fails to match germline, which may point to a read error. The V gene is TRBV4-1, the J gene TRBJ2-2, with 8 nucleotides matching TRBD1. The CDR3 loop spans 16 amino acids. Germline CDR1 reads MGHRA; CDR2 reads YSYEKL. The CDR3 bases are TGCGCCAGCAGCAAAGAGGGACCAGGGGGCTCCGGGGAGCTGTTTTTT. It specifies CASSKEGPGGSGELFF.

The chain couples TRBV6-6 to TRBJ2-7; possible D gene TRBD2, 6 bases. Germline loops: CDR1 MNHNY, CDR2 SVGAGI (reference sequence). This CDR3 region has 13 residues. V lost 7 bases to trimming and J lost 0 bases, with 10 bases between them. The CDR3: CASNGGSSYEQYF. The CDR3 coding sequence is TGTGCCAGCAATGGGGGGAGCTCCTACGAGCAGTACTTC.

This clone was seen only once. The chain is built from TRBV5-1 and TRBJ2-3; perhaps TRBD1 as D (5 bases). V gave up 0 bases and J gave up 4 bases, with 12 bases separating them. The CDR3 has 15 amino acids. Germline lookup yields CDR1 SGHRS and CDR2 YFSETQ. This CDR3 reads CASSLEDTLADTQYF. CDR3 DNA: TGCGCCAGCAGCTTGGAGGACACGCTCGCAGATACGCAGTATTTT.

Here the CDR3 reads CASSDGGTDGNTIYF. In DNA form, the CDR3 reads TGCGCCAGCAGTGATGGAGGGACGGATGGAAACACCATATATTTT. V gene TRBV10-1 combines with J gene TRBJ1-3, with TRBD1 as a possible D gene (5 bases). Germline loops: CDR1 WNHNN, CDR2 SYGVQD (reference sequence). Trimming left V 3 bases short and J 3 bases short, with 12 bases between. This CDR3 is built from 15 residues.

The V gene is TRBV18, the J gene TRBJ1-3; D not resolved. V lost 2 bases and J lost 1, with 9 bases in between. Germline V gene data show CDR1 as KGHSH and CDR2 as LQKENI. The CDR3 is 15 residues long. CDR3 nucleotide sequence: TGTGCCAGCTCACCAATTTCCGAGTCTGGAAACACCATATATTTT. It is translated as CASSPISESGNTIYF. The full variable domain, in which reference TRBV18 and TRBJ1-3 provide the parts outside the CDR3, is NAGVMQNPRHLVRRRGQEARLRCSPMKGHSHVYWYRQLPEEGLKFMVYLQKENIIDESGMPKERFSAEFPKEGPSILRIQQVVRGDSAAYFCASSPISESGNTIYFGEGSWLTVV.

This chain links TRBV9 with TRBJ1-2; D is possibly TRBD1 (5 bases). Germline CDR1 is SGDLS and CDR2 is YYNGEE. The CDR3 has 13 residues. V was cut by 2 bases and J by 4 bases, with 9 bases left in between. The CDR3 here is CASSVADSYGYTF. Written as DNA, the CDR3 is TGTGCCAGCAGCGTCGCAGACAGCTATGGCTACACCTTC.

For this clone: A read error may account for a junction end that differs from germline. The V gene is TRBV10-3, the J gene TRBJ2-7; possibly TRBD2 for D (6 bases). Germline V gene sequence: CDR1 ENHRY, CDR2 SYGVKD. The CDR3 covers 13 residues. The CDR3 protein is CAINEGGTREQYF. The CDR3 coding sequence is TGTGCCATCAATGAGGGAGGTACGCGCGAGCAGTACTTC.

This sequence joins TRBV5-5 and TRBJ2-2; no definite D call. Germline-derived CDR1 and CDR2 are SGHKS and YYEKEE (reference sequence). V lost 0 bases and J lost 4, with 13 bases in between. The length of the CDR3 is 16 residues. CDR3 sequence (DNA): TGTGCCAGCAGCTTGGAGGCGCGGCGAAGCACCGGGGAGCTGTTTTTT. Translated: CASSLEARRSTGELFF. The complete variable domain, with remaining parts taken from reference TRBV5-5 and TRBJ2-2, reads DAGVTQSPTHLIKTRGQQVTLRCSPISGHKSVSWYQQVLGQGPQFIFQYYEKEERGRGNFPDRFSARQFPNYSSELNVNALLLGDSALYLCASSLEARRSTGELFFGEGSRLTVL.

The V call is TRBV15, the J call TRBJ2-1; tentative D call: TRBD1 (5 bases). CDR3 size: 17 residues. Germline lookup yields CDR1 LNHNV and CDR2 YYDKDF (reference sequence). The V end lost 5 bases, the J end lost 5 bases, and 22 bases lay between the germline ends. The DNA of the CDR3 is TGTGCCACCAGCGATGGGTCAGGGTACAGCCAAAACAATGAGCAGTTCTTC. Protein sequence: CATSDGSGYSQNNEQFF. Supplemented by reference TRBV15 and TRBJ2-1, the full variable domain reads DAMVIQNPRYQVTQFGKPVTLSCSQTLNHNVMYWYQQKSSQAPKLLFHYYDKDFNNEADTPDNFQSRRPNTSFCFLDIRSPGLGDTAMYLCATSDGSGYSQNNEQFFGPGTRLTVL.

The chain carries TRBV5-1 and TRBJ1-4; D possibly corresponds to TRBD1 (6 bases). This CDR3 has 15 amino acids. Germline-derived CDR1 and CDR2 are SGHRS and YFSETQ. V was trimmed by 3 bases and J by 6 bases, leaving 15 bases between them. The CDR3 loop is CASSYRDTIHEKLFF. CDR3 coding DNA: TGCGCCAGCAGCTACCGGGACACTATTCATGAAAAACTGTTTTTT.

The gene calls are TRBV5-1 and TRBJ2-7, with D uncertain. The germline CDR1 and CDR2 sequences are SGHRS and YFSETQ. This CDR3 has 17 residues. Trimming removed 4 bases at V and 0 bases at J, with 20 bases between. The CDR3 DNA reads as TGCGCCAGCAGCAACCAGGCTCAGTTCAGAAGCTCCTACGAGCAGTACTTC. Its translation is CASSNQAQFRSSYEQYF.

This rearrangement joins TRBV2 to TRBJ2-7; D unclear. There are 12 residues in the CDR3. CDR1 is SNHLY, CDR2 FYNNEI, per germline. V was pared by 0 bases and J by 4 bases, with 4 bases between. The CDR3 spells CASSEASYEQYF. In DNA form, the CDR3 reads TGTGCCAGCAGTGAAGCGAGTTACGAGCAGTACTTC.

This clone was detected only once. J is TRBJ2-1 and V is TRBV9; 10 bases agree with TRBD2. V shed 4 bases, J shed 10 bases, and the junction held 8 bases outside the gene matches. Germline assignment: CDR1 SGDLS and CDR2 YYNGEE. The length of the CDR3 is 14 residues. CDR3: CASSPNPGLAEQFF. The CDR3 DNA reads TGTGCCAGCAGCCCTAACCCGGGACTAGCGGAGCAGTTCTTC.

This clone has just one count. One end of the junction does not line up with germline, which may come from a read error. In nucleotides, the CDR3 is TGTGCCAGCAGATTATTCGGCATTGGGCATGGCTACACCTTC. Translation gives CASRLFGIGHGYTF. The V and J genes are TRBV27 and TRBJ1-2; D is unclear. The CDR3 has 14 residues. Germline V lookup: CDR1 MNHEY, CDR2 SMNVEV (reference sequence).

The chain combines TRBV27 with TRBJ2-5; 7 nucleotides align to TRBD1. The germline V gene has CDR1 MNHEY and CDR2 SMNVEV (reference sequence). The junction had 4 bases not matched to a gene; V was cut back by 2 bases and J by 4 bases. CDR3 size: 14 residues. For the CDR3, the DNA is TGTGCCAGCAGTTTACAGGGGGTGTTAGAGACCCAGTACTTC. It is translated as CASSLQGVLETQYF.

V usage is TRBV4-1 and J usage is TRBJ2-2; TRBD2 aligns across 8 bases. CDR1 is MGHRA, CDR2 YSYEKL, per germline. The CDR3 contains 17 residues. Trimming took 0 bases from V and 10 from J; bases not matched to a gene: 13. The CDR3 loop is CASSQDLFGTSSEELFF. CDR3 bases: TGCGCCAGCAGCCAAGATCTCTTTGGGACTAGTTCGGAGGAGCTGTTTTTT.

The gene calls are TRBV27 and TRBJ2-2; D is ambiguous. V was clipped by 3 bases and J by 5 bases, with 7 bases between them. Germline loops: CDR1 MNHEY, CDR2 SMNVEV (reference sequence). The CDR3 has 13 amino acids. CDR3 protein: CASSFRSTGELFF. CDR3 coding DNA: TGTGCCAGCAGTTTCCGGTCAACCGGGGAGCTGTTTTTT.

V usage is TRBV4-2 and J usage is TRBJ2-1; maybe TRBD2 (5 bases). The CDR3 is 15 residues long. Germline assignment: CDR1 LGHNA and CDR2 YNFKEQ. With 7 bases removed from V and 4 bases from J, the gap between germline ends came to 17 bases. CDR3 sequence reads: CASKEVASSYNEQFF. The CDR3, as DNA: TGTGCCAGCAAGGAGGTAGCGTCGTCTTACAATGAGCAGTTCTTC.

The chain is built from TRBV9 and TRBJ1-5; 8 nucleotides agree with TRBD1. CDR3 length: 15 residues. With 4 bases clipped from V and 5 bases from J, the junction kept 8 bases outside the gene matches. CDR1 SGDLS and CDR2 YYNGEE come from the germline V gene. For the CDR3, the DNA is TGTGCCAGCAGCCCCTCCACAGGGGGTGATCAGCCCCAGCATTTT. Amino acids: CASSPSTGGDQPQHF.

About this clone: Other DNA sequences in this specimen translate into the identical CDR3. The CDR3 sequence is CASSWSGTYEQYF. CDR3 DNA: TGCGCCAGCAGCTGGAGCGGGACCTACGAGCAGTACTTC. The chain employs TRBV5-1 and TRBJ2-7; 7 bases are a match to TRBD2. Losses at the gene ends were 3 bases for V and 2 bases for J; bases not matched to a gene: 2. This CDR3 has 13 amino acids. Germline CDR1 is SGHRS and CDR2 is YFSETQ.

The rearrangement joins TRBV28 to TRBJ1-2; weak D call: TRBD1 (5 bases). The germline CDR1 and CDR2 sequences are MDHEN and SYDVKM. The CDR3 extends over 16 amino acids. Trimming took 1 base from V and 6 from J, leaving 18 bases between them. As DNA, the CDR3 is TGTGCCAGCAGTTTATTGGGGCAGGGAAATGGCGATGGCTACACCTTC. Translation: CASSLLGQGNGDGYTF.

V usage is TRBV5-1 and J usage is TRBJ2-3; 9 bases agree with TRBD2. From germline, CDR1 is SGHRS and CDR2 YFSETQ. V lost 2 bases to trimming and J lost 3 bases; unmatched junction nucleotides: 1. The CDR3 loop spans 14 amino acids. The CDR3 DNA reads as TGCGCCAGCAGCTTTAGCGGGAGTACAGATACGCAGTATTTT. Protein: CASSFSGSTDTQYF.

The chain uses TRBV6-5 and TRBJ2-7; a weak D match, TRBD2 (6 bases). CDR3 length: 14 amino acids. Germline CDR1 is MNHEY and CDR2 is SVGAGI. V was shortened by 10 bases and J by 2 bases, with 18 bases between the two germline ends. CDR3 residues: CATHQGGTPYEQYF. Here the CDR3 DNA reads TGTGCCACCCACCAGGGAGGCACTCCCTACGAGCAGTACTTC.

The rearrangement links TRBV2 to TRBJ2-3, with 8 bases lining up with TRBD2. Germline values: CDR1 SNHLY, CDR2 FYNNEI. CDR3 length: 15 residues. With 8 bases clipped from V and 0 bases from J, the junction kept 7 bases outside the gene matches. The CDR3 loop is CASFAPSGSTDTQYF. For the CDR3, the DNA is TGTGCCAGCTTTGCTCCTAGCGGGAGCACAGATACGCAGTATTTT.

This clone was seen only a few times. This chain links TRBV4-3 with TRBJ1-1; weak D call: TRBD1 (6 bases). Germline assignment: CDR1 LGHNA and CDR2 YSLEER. The CDR3 loop spans 16 amino acids. V lost 0 bases to trimming and J lost 1 base, with 12 bases between them. CDR3 sequence reads: CASSQDVGAWNTEAFF. The CDR3 nucleotides read TGCGCCAGCAGCCAAGACGTGGGGGCATGGAACACTGAAGCTTTCTTT.

This clone was counted between two and nine times. The CDR3 here is CASSQDSSQDTDTQYF. CDR3 bases: TGCGCCAGCAGCCAAGATAGTAGTCAGGACACAGATACGCAGTATTTT. This chain links TRBV4-3 with TRBJ2-3; D call uncertain. CDR3 length: 16 residues. The germline V gene encodes CDR1 LGHNA and CDR2 YSLEER. Trimming removed 0 bases from V and 2 bases from J, with 12 bases in between.

This chain links TRBV14 with TRBJ2-5, with TRBD2 matching 7 bases. CDR1 and CDR2 (germline): SGHDN, FVKESK. The CDR3 is 16 residues long. The junction had 7 bases not matched to a gene; V was cut back by 1 base and J by 2 bases. CDR3 sequence (DNA): TGTGCCAGCAGCCAAGGAATCGGGGGGTGGCAAGAGACCCAGTACTTC. This sequence encodes CASSQGIGGWQETQYF.

The rearrangement joins TRBV10-3 to TRBJ2-7; tentatively, D is TRBD2 (5 bases). The CDR3 has 16 amino acids. V was cut by 0 bases and J by 0 bases, with 12 bases left in between. In germline, CDR1 is ENHRY, CDR2 SYGVKD. CDR3 in DNA: TGTGCCATCAGTGAGTCCGAGGGAGCTGGCTCCTACGAGCAGTACTTC. This gives the protein CAISESEGAGSYEQYF.

In this sample, this clone turned up once. Other DNA variants within this sample encode the same CDR3. V gene TRBV19 combines with J gene TRBJ2-7; tentative D call: TRBD1 (6 bases). The CDR3 totals 13 residues. The ends were cut back, 4 bases at V and 4 bases at J, with 11 bases in the middle. Per the germline V gene, CDR1 is LNHDA and CDR2 is SQIVND (reference sequence). DNA of the CDR3: TGTGCCAGTAGTAAGGCCAGGGGTTACGAGCAGTACTTC. Translation gives CASSKARGYEQYF.